Listed here is a single T cell receptor (beta chain). Its antigen is unidentified. The sample is drawn from a study of T cell responses to AZD1222 COVID-19 vaccine. CDR3 length: 15 residues. Germline V CDR1 and CDR2: SEHNR, FQNEAQ (reference sequence). The V end lost 1 base, the J end lost 2 bases, and 12 bases lay between the germline ends. Only in-frame clones appear in the TCRdb table, and some are missing; sequencing was by immunoSEQ multiplex PCR. The data hold around 120,000 clones, with more than 75% observed a single time. Study-level points and caveats: Two doses of AZD1222 preceded a rise in Spike-specific TCR breadth and depth.

V gene TRBV7-9 combines with J gene TRBJ2-7; the D gene is possibly TRBD1 (5 bases). This clonotype was sampled from an adult in good health. The sample in question was peripheral blood, obtained on day 0 of AZD1222 vaccination. The chain's CDR3 is CASSLGQSITYEQYF. In DNA form, the CDR3 reads TGTGCCAGCAGCTTAGGACAGTCGATAACCTACGAGCAGTACTTC.